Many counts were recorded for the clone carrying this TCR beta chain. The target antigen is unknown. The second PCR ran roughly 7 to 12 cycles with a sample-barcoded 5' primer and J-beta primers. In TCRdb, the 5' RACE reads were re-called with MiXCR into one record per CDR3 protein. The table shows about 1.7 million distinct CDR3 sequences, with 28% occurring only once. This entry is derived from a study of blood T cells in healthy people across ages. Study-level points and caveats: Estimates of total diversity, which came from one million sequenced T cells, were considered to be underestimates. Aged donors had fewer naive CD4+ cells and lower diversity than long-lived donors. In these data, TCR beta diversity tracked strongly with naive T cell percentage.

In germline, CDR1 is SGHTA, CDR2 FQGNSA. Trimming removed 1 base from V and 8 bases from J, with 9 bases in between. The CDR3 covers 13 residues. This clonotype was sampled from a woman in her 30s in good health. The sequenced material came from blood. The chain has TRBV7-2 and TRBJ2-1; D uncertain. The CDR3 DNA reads TGTGCCAGCAGCTTAGTCGCAATCCATGAGCAGTTCTTC. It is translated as CASSLVAIHEQFF.